This is a list of T cell receptor beta chains from one sample in a study of T-cell reconstitution after alpha-beta-depleted transplantation in children. MiXCR was run by TCRdb on the PCR reads, yielding one entry per CDR3 protein. The sample includes around 480,000 distinct CDR3 sequences, 32% seen only once; the top ten take 2% to 2.5%. The material was PBMCs from the stem cell graft donor, obtained from the stem cell graft. The receptors here all came from a human donor who donated a stem cell graft to a child with aplastic anemia. Each CDR3 is given with its conserved first and last residue. D genes are given only for firm matches. Size is omitted from some rows. Given values are once, few, many or a class for expanded clones.

V: TRBV10-3
D: NA
length: 15
J: TRBJ1-2
size: NA
CDR3: CAISPALKDPYGYTF
DNA: TGTGCCATCAGCCCCGCCTTGAAAGACCCATATGGCTACACCTTC

V: TRBV7-9
D: NA
length: 16
J: TRBJ2-1
size: NA
CDR3: CASSLGGVSSYHEQFF
DNA: TGTGCCAGCAGCCTCGGCGGGGTCAGCTCCTACCATGAGCAGTTCTTC

V: TRBV29-1
D: NA
length: 12
J: TRBJ2-1
size: NA
CDR3: CSRRDAYNEQFF
DNA: TGCAGCCGTCGGGACGCTTACAATGAGCAGTTCTTC

V: TRBV20-1
D: TRBD1
length: 14
J: TRBJ2-5
size: NA
CDR3: CSAIPGTDKETQYF
DNA: TGCAGTGCTATCCCAGGGACAGACAAAGAGACCCAGTACTTC

V: TRBV4-2
D: TRBD1
length: 16
J: TRBJ1-2
size: few
CDR3: CASSQELLQGGYGYTF
DNA: TGTGCCAGCAGCCAAGAGCTCCTCCAGGGGGGCTATGGCTACACCTTC

V: TRBV4-1
D: TRBD2
length: 15
J: TRBJ2-1
size: few
CDR3: CASSQDRTSGRKQFF
DNA: TGCGCCAGCAGCCAAGACCGGACTAGCGGGAGAAAGCAGTTCTTC

V: TRBV4-3
D: TRBD1
length: 15
J: TRBJ1-5
size: NA
CDR3: CASSPSDRDNQPQHF
DNA: TGCGCCAGCAGCCCTTCAGACAGGGACAATCAGCCCCAGCATTTT

V: TRBV30
D: NA
length: 14
J: TRBJ2-7
size: NA
CDR3: CAWGNPRGTYEQYF
DNA: TGTGCCTGGGGTAACCCCAGGGGAACATACGAGCAGTACTTC

V: TRBV20-1
D: NA
length: 15
J: TRBJ2-4
size: NA
CDR3: CSARDTGLAKNIQYF
DNA: TGCAGTGCTAGAGATACCGGGCTAGCCAAAAACATTCAGTACTTC

V: TRBV4-2
D: TRBD1
length: 15
J: TRBJ2-3
size: NA
CDR3: CASSQPTGVSDTQYF
DNA: TGTGCCAGCAGCCAACCCACAGGGGTTTCAGATACGCAGTATTTT

V: TRBV6-5
D: NA
length: 15
J: TRBJ2-3
size: NA
CDR3: CASSYRWSSTDTQYF
DNA: TGTGCCAGCAGTTACCGCTGGTCTAGCACAGATACGCAGTATTTT

V: TRBV7-9
D: TRBD1
length: 15
J: TRBJ2-5
size: few
CDR3: CASSLGTGVHETQYF
DNA: TGTGCCAGCAGCTTAGGGACAGGGGTGCACGAGACCCAGTACTTC

V: TRBV27
D: NA
length: 16
J: TRBJ2-1
size: NA
CDR3: CASSFPSQGRYNEQFF
DNA: TGTGCCAGCAGTTTTCCCAGCCAGGGGAGGTACAATGAGCAGTTCTTC

V: TRBV13
D: NA
length: 15
J: TRBJ1-6
size: few
CDR3: CASSLGGGAMRALHF
DNA: TGTGCCAGCAGCTTAGGCGGGGGGGCTATGAGAGCCCTCCACTTT

V: TRBV29-1
D: NA
length: 13
J: TRBJ1-1
size: many
CDR3: CSVERGLNTEAFF
DNA: TGCAGCGTTGAGAGGGGACTGAACACTGAAGCTTTCTTT

V: TRBV20-1
D: NA
length: 14
J: TRBJ2-5
size: NA
CDR3: CSVVAPGGRETQYF
DNA: TGCAGTGTTGTAGCTCCCGGGGGTAGGGAGACCCAGTACTTC

V: TRBV6-5
D: NA
length: 14
J: TRBJ1-2
size: few
CDR3: CASSYEPRSYGYTF
DNA: TGTGCCAGCAGTTACGAACCTCGTTCCTATGGCTACACCTTC

V: TRBV24-1
D: NA
length: 14
J: TRBJ1-5
size: NA
CDR3: CATGGEGGNQPQHF
DNA: TGTGCCACCGGGGGTGAGGGAGGTAATCAGCCCCAGCATTTT

V: TRBV12-3/TRBV12-4
D: NA
length: 17
J: TRBJ1-2
size: NA
CDR3: CASSRSGFRATNYGYTF
DNA: TGTGCCAGCAGTAGGTCAGGGTTTCGGGCTACGAACTATGGCTACACCTTC

V: TRBV10-1
D: NA
length: 15
J: TRBJ2-2
size: NA
CDR3: CASSIQGVNTGELFF
DNA: TGCGCCAGCAGTATTCAGGGCGTTAACACCGGGGAGCTGTTTTTT

V: TRBV4-3
D: TRBD2
length: 16
J: TRBJ2-1
size: many
CDR3: CASSPLAGSRDNEQFF
DNA: TGCGCCAGCAGCCCTCTAGCGGGAAGTAGGGACAATGAGCAGTTCTTC

V: TRBV11-2
D: NA
length: 16
J: TRBJ2-1
size: few
CDR3: CASRGLAGSSYNEQFF
DNA: TGTGCCAGCAGGGGGCTGGCGGGTAGCTCCTACAATGAGCAGTTCTTC

V: TRBV5-1
D: NA
length: 16
J: TRBJ2-1
size: NA
CDR3: CGSSLDGRSSYNEQFF
DNA: TGCGGCAGCAGCTTGGACGGGCGAAGCTCCTACAATGAGCAGTTCTTC

V: TRBV20-1
D: NA
length: 16
J: TRBJ1-1
size: NA
CDR3: CSASLLGGPQVIEAFF
DNA: TGCAGTGCTAGTCTATTGGGGGGACCCCAGGTTATAGAAGCTTTCTTT

V: TRBV6-2/TRBV6-3
D: NA
length: 21
J: TRBJ2-6
size: once
CDR3: CASSYSELNGTGNPGANVLTF
DNA: TGTGCCAGCAGTTACTCGGAACTAAATGGAACAGGAAACCCTGGGGCCAACGTCCTGACTTTC

V: TRBV20-1
D: TRBD2
length: 16
J: TRBJ2-3
size: few
CDR3: CSASPTSGIGVDTQYF
DNA: TGCAGTGCTAGTCCGACTAGCGGGATAGGGGTGGATACGCAGTATTTT

V: TRBV5-4
D: TRBD1
length: 15
J: TRBJ1-1
size: NA
CDR3: CASSLADRANTEAFF
DNA: TGTGCCAGCAGCTTGGCGGACAGGGCGAACACTGAAGCTTTCTTT

V: TRBV30
D: NA
length: 16
J: TRBJ1-1
size: NA
CDR3: CAWSELAGAGGAEAFF
DNA: TGTGCCTGGAGTGAGTTAGCGGGAGCCGGGGGGGCTGAAGCTTTCTTT

V: TRBV20-1
D: TRBD1
length: 15
J: TRBJ2-3
size: NA
CDR3: CSARSGTGGGDTQYF
DNA: TGCAGTGCCCGCTCAGGGACAGGGGGCGGTGATACGCAGTATTTT

V: TRBV12-3/TRBV12-4
D: NA
length: 13
J: TRBJ1-2
size: NA
CDR3: CASSDYRGYGYTF
DNA: TGTGCCAGCAGCGATTACCGGGGTTATGGCTACACCTTC

V: TRBV7-6
D: NA
length: 15
J: TRBJ2-5
size: once
CDR3: CASSFLSRSQETQYF
DNA: TGTGCCAGCAGCTTTCTTTCCAGGTCCCAAGAGACCCAGTACTTC

V: TRBV28
D: TRBD1
length: 14
J: TRBJ1-4
size: NA
CDR3: CASSLSGGEEKLFF
DNA: TGTGCCAGCAGTTTATCAGGGGGCGAAGAAAAACTGTTTTTT

V: TRBV5-1
D: NA
length: 11
J: TRBJ2-1
size: NA
CDR3: CASRTSHEQFF
DNA: TGCGCCAGCAGGACTAGTCATGAGCAGTTCTTC

V: TRBV7-8
D: NA
length: 14
J: TRBJ2-7
size: NA
CDR3: CASSLANQGYEQYF
DNA: TGTGCCAGCAGCTTAGCAAACCAGGGGTACGAGCAGTACTTC

V: TRBV12-3/TRBV12-4
D: TRBD2
length: 17
J: TRBJ2-3
size: few
CDR3: CASSLVGGRAPPDTQYF
DNA: TGTGCCAGCAGTTTAGTAGGAGGGAGGGCCCCGCCAGATACGCAGTATTTT

V: TRBV3-1
D: NA
length: 12
J: TRBJ1-5
size: few
CDR3: CASSQGLEPQHF
DNA: TGTGCCAGCAGCCAAGGATTGGAGCCCCAGCATTTT

V: TRBV6-5
D: TRBD2
length: 16
J: TRBJ2-1
size: NA
CDR3: CASSSRSGSAGDEQFF
DNA: TGTGCCAGCAGTTCCCGTAGCGGGAGTGCCGGAGATGAGCAGTTCTTC

V: TRBV5-1
D: TRBD2
length: 14
J: TRBJ2-1
size: NA
CDR3: CASSSVAGTNEQFF
DNA: TGCGCCAGCAGCTCAGTAGCGGGGACCAATGAGCAGTTCTTC

V: TRBV12-3/TRBV12-4
D: TRBD1
length: 11
J: TRBJ2-1
size: few
CDR3: CASSPGTAVLF
DNA: TGTGCCAGCAGTCCCGGGACAGCGGTGTTATTC

V: TRBV5-1
D: NA
length: 16
J: TRBJ2-2
size: few
CDR3: CASSPHEVKDTGELFF
DNA: TGCGCCAGCAGCCCCCATGAGGTGAAGGACACCGGGGAGCTGTTTTTT

V: TRBV20-1
D: NA
length: 15
J: TRBJ2-1
size: NA
CDR3: CSARQPLAGYNEQFF
DNA: TGCAGTGCTAGACAGCCTCTAGCCGGATACAATGAGCAGTTCTTC

V: TRBV29-1
D: NA
length: 11
J: TRBJ1-1
size: NA
CDR3: CSVDRGTEAFF
DNA: TGCAGCGTTGATCGAGGCACTGAAGCTTTCTTT

V: TRBV12-3/TRBV12-4
D: TRBD2
length: 16
J: TRBJ2-1
size: few
CDR3: CASSELAGGFYNEQFF
DNA: TGTGCCAGCAGCGAGCTAGCGGGAGGCTTTTACAATGAGCAGTTCTTC

V: TRBV6-5
D: NA
length: 17
J: TRBJ1-1
size: NA
CDR3: CASSYRIDGSPPGQAFF
DNA: TGTGCCAGCAGTTACCGCATCGATGGTTCTCCCCCCGGCCAAGCTTTCTTT

V: TRBV5-6
D: NA
length: 14
J: TRBJ2-5
size: NA
CDR3: CASSLGTHRETQYF
DNA: TGTGCCAGCAGCCTGGGGACACACAGGGAGACCCAGTACTTC

V: TRBV12-3/TRBV12-4
D: NA
length: 13
J: TRBJ2-3
size: few
CDR3: CASSFQYTDTQYF
DNA: TGTGCCAGCAGTTTCCAGTACACAGATACGCAGTATTTT

V: TRBV10-3
D: TRBD1
length: 18
J: TRBJ2-7
size: NA
CDR3: CAISEPGQGAREQDEQYF
DNA: TGTGCCATCAGTGAACCGGGACAGGGGGCGCGGGAGCAGGACGAGCAGTACTTC

V: TRBV18
D: TRBD2
length: 17
J: TRBJ2-1
size: NA
CDR3: CASSPAGLAGAYNEQFF
DNA: TGTGCCAGCTCTCCAGCAGGACTAGCGGGAGCCTACAATGAGCAGTTCTTC

V: TRBV4-3
D: TRBD2
length: 18
J: TRBJ2-3
size: few
CDR3: CASSQGLQAGGSTDTQYF
DNA: TGCGCCAGCAGCCAAGGCCTCCAAGCGGGAGGAAGCACAGATACGCAGTATTTT

V: TRBV7-8
D: NA
length: 13
J: TRBJ2-1
size: few
CDR3: CASSFGPKIEQFF
DNA: TGTGCCAGCAGCTTTGGGCCCAAGATTGAGCAGTTCTTC

V: TRBV18
D: NA
length: 14
J: TRBJ2-1
size: NA
CDR3: CASSPFTSYNEQFF
DNA: TGTGCCAGCTCACCGTTCACCTCCTACAATGAGCAGTTCTTC

V: TRBV5-1
D: NA
length: 13
J: TRBJ1-1
size: NA
CDR3: CASSLGQGKQAFF
DNA: TGCGCCAGCAGCTTGGGGCAGGGAAAACAAGCTTTCTTT

V: TRBV7-3
D: NA
length: 16
J: TRBJ2-2
size: NA
CDR3: CASSPQAPSNTGELFF
DNA: TGTGCCAGCAGCCCTCAGGCGCCGAGCAACACCGGGGAGCTGTTTTTT

V: TRBV20-1
D: TRBD1
length: 17
J: TRBJ2-6
size: few
CDR3: CSAPRGQATSGANVLTF
DNA: TGCAGTGCCCCCCGAGGACAGGCGACCTCTGGGGCCAACGTCCTGACTTTC

V: TRBV10-2
D: TRBD2
length: 14
J: TRBJ2-2
size: NA
CDR3: CASRASGNTGELFF
DNA: TGCGCCAGCAGGGCTAGCGGGAACACCGGGGAGCTGTTTTTT

V: TRBV29-1
D: TRBD2
length: 14
J: TRBJ2-3
size: few
CDR3: CSAVAGPLMDTQYF
DNA: TGCAGCGCTGTAGCGGGACCCCTTATGGATACGCAGTATTTT

V: TRBV30
D: NA
length: 13
J: TRBJ1-1
size: NA
CDR3: CAWSGRQNTKAFF
DNA: TGTGCCTGGAGTGGTCGACAGAACACTAAAGCTTTCTTT

V: TRBV28
D: NA
length: 15
J: TRBJ2-3
size: few
CDR3: CASSISAAGIDTQYF
DNA: TGTGCCAGCAGCATAAGCGCCGCGGGAATCGATACGCAGTATTTT